This entry lists 16 T cell receptor beta chains sequenced from one sample in a study of blood T cell repertoires in COVID-19. The table came from immunoSEQ multiplex PCR; TCRdb's copy has only in-frame clones and leaves some out. The sample comprises 15,000 to 20,000 clones, 91% of which are singletons, and more than 5.5% rests with the top ten. Sequencing input: peripheral blood. All receptors derive from a human donor in a cohort sampled during active COVID-19.

The gene calls are TRBV5-1 and TRBJ2-3; the D is unclear. Trimming cost V 0 bases and J 2 bases, with 7 bases left between them. The CDR3 sequence is 14 residues long. CDR1 SGHRS and CDR2 YFSETQ come from the germline V gene. The CDR3 reads CASSLASPTDTQYF. The CDR3 bases are TGCGCCAGCAGCTTGGCCTCCCCCACAGATACGCAGTATTTT.

The gene calls are TRBV10-2 and TRBJ1-1; D remains unclear. Trimming removed 5 bases from V and 0 bases from J, with 10 bases in between. This CDR3 spans 14 amino acids. CDR1 and CDR2 from the germline V gene are WSHSY and SAAADI. The CDR3 here is CASSSVLLNTEAFF. The CDR3 region has the DNA TGCGCCAGCAGTTCCGTCCTTCTGAACACTGAAGCTTTCTTT.

J is TRBJ2-4 and V is TRBV27; TRBD1 agrees at 7 bases. The CDR3 runs 14 residues. After removal of 3 bases from V and 4 bases from J, the junction contained 3 bases not matched to a gene. CDR1 is MNHEY and CDR2 is SMNVEV in the germline V gene (reference sequence). The CDR3 protein is CASSFSGGKNIQYF. CDR3 DNA sequence: TGTGCCAGCAGTTTTTCAGGGGGTAAAAACATTCAGTACTTC.

The rearrangement links TRBV9 to TRBJ2-1; D not resolved. CDR3 length: 13 residues. The ends were cut back, 2 bases at V and 5 bases at J, with 8 bases in the middle. Germline V gene data show CDR1 as SGDLS and CDR2 as YYNGEE. CDR3 bases: TGTGCCAGCAGCGTCGGTACGAACAATGAGCAGTTCTTC. Translated, it gives CASSVGTNNEQFF.

The chain employs TRBV5-1 and TRBJ2-2; D gene ambiguous. Trimming removed 0 bases at V and 5 bases at J, with 8 bases between. This CDR3 is built from 14 residues. The germline CDR1 and CDR2 sequences are SGHRS and YFSETQ. CDR3 DNA sequence: TGCGCCAGCAGCTTGGGTGTAAATACCGGGGAGCTGTTTTTT. Protein sequence: CASSLGVNTGELFF.

The rearrangement links TRBV27 to TRBJ2-7; D is perhaps TRBD1 (5 bases). V was trimmed by 5 bases and J by 1 base, leaving 12 bases between them. Germline assignment: CDR1 MNHEY and CDR2 SMNVEV (reference sequence). The CDR3 is made up of 14 amino acids. The CDR3 region has the DNA TGTGCCAGCAGTACCCGACAGATATCCTACGAGCAGTACTTC. Translated: CASSTRQISYEQYF.

This chain connects TRBV7-3 to TRBJ2-1; TRBD2 agrees at 7 bases. This CDR3 is 18 amino acids long. Unmatched junction bases numbered 22, after V lost 2 bases and J lost 12 bases. Germline assignment: CDR1 SGHTA and CDR2 FQGTGA. CDR3 coding DNA: TGTGCCAGCAGCTTAGAACCCCGCTTGACTAGCCCAGCTTTTAGGCAGTTCTTC. Its protein is CASSLEPRLTSPAFRQFF.

The chain uses TRBV11-3 and TRBJ2-3; D not certain. Germline V gene sequence: CDR1 SGHNT, CDR2 YENEEA. With 3 bases removed from V and 0 bases from J, the gap between germline ends came to 7 bases. This CDR3 has 14 residues. CDR3 amino acids: CASSLLRSTDTQYF. As DNA, the CDR3 is TGTGCCAGCAGCTTGCTGAGAAGCACAGATACGCAGTATTTT. Using reference TRBV11-3 and TRBJ2-3 for the parts outside the CDR3, the full variable domain is EAGVVQSPRYKIIEKKQPVAFWCNPISGHNTLYWYLQNLGQGPELLIRYENEEAVDDSQLPKDRFSAERLKGVDSTLKIQPAELGDSAVYLCASSLLRSTDTQYFGPGTRLTVL.

The chain employs TRBV5-1 and TRBJ1-2, with D possibly TRBD1 on 5 matching bases. Germline values: CDR1 SGHRS, CDR2 YFSETQ. The CDR3 is 14 amino acids. Trimming cost V 1 base and J 5 bases, with 12 bases left between them. In DNA, the CDR3 is TGCGCCAGCAGCTTGAGAGCCCAGGGTTATGGCTACACCTTC. This sequence encodes CASSLRAQGYGYTF.

The chain joins TRBV12-3 or TRBV12-4 to TRBJ2-1; TRBD2 might be the D (5 bases). V dropped 5 bases and J dropped 6 bases, with 11 bases sitting between them. CDR3 length: 13 amino acids. CDR3 residues: CASSPGYVNEQFF. For the CDR3, the DNA is TGTGCCAGCAGTCCGGGGTACGTCAATGAGCAGTTCTTC.

The rearrangement joins TRBV20-1 to TRBJ1-3; unclear D gene. The CDR3 has 13 amino acids. Trimming took 3 bases from V and 2 from J, leaving 8 bases between them. Germline V gene lookup returns CDR1 DFQATT and CDR2 SNEGSKA (reference sequence). The CDR3 loop reads CSASRVAGNTIYF. The CDR3 region has the DNA TGCAGTGCTAGTCGGGTTGCTGGAAACACCATATATTTT.

This rearrangement joins TRBV30 to TRBJ2-1, with D maybe TRBD1 (5 bases). CDR1 and CDR2 (germline): GTSNPN, SVGIG (reference sequence). The CDR3 is 13 amino acids. V dropped 0 bases and J dropped 13 bases, with 16 bases sitting between them. CDR3 sequence reads: CAWSVGPSHSQFF. DNA for the CDR3: TGTGCCTGGAGTGTGGGGCCCTCCCACTCTCAGTTCTTC. Looking up the rest from reference TRBV30 and TRBJ2-1 gives the full variable domain: SQTIHQWPATLVQPVGSPLSLECTVEGTSNPNLYWYRQAAGRGLQLLFYSVGIGQISSEVPQNLSASRPQDRQFILSSKKLLLSDSGFYLCAWSVGPSHSQFFGPGTRLTVL.

The genes are TRBV19 and TRBJ1-5; no reliable D call. Germline V CDR1 and CDR2: LNHDA, SQIVND (reference sequence). Trimming shortened V by 6 bases and J by 5 bases, and 14 bases separated the two germline ends. The CDR3 has 14 residues. In nucleotides, the CDR3 is TGTGCCAGTAGGCCCCGGTTCGGGGATCAGCCCCAGCATTTT. It is translated as CASRPRFGDQPQHF.

The V gene is TRBV10-3, the J gene TRBJ2-6, with D tentatively TRBD1 (6 bases). From germline, CDR1 is ENHRY and CDR2 SYGVKD. CDR3 length: 16 residues. V lost 11 bases and J lost 0, with 17 bases in between. The DNA for the CDR3 is TGTGCCTCTGATCCAGGGGCAAGCTCTGGGGCCAACGTCCTGACTTTC. Amino acid sequence: CASDPGASSGANVLTF.

The chain employs TRBV3-1 (or the pseudogene TRBV3-2) and TRBJ2-7; weak D call: TRBD2 (6 bases). The CDR3 sequence is 16 residues long. V lost 5 bases and J lost 1, with 18 bases in between. Germline CDR1 reads LGHDT; CDR2 reads YNNKEL (reference sequence). CDR3 nucleotide sequence: TGTGCCAGCAGCGACCGGGACTCCCAAGGGTCCTACGAGCAGTACTTC. Translating gives CASSDRDSQGSYEQYF.

The chain employs TRBV3-1 (or the pseudogene TRBV3-2) and TRBJ2-7; TRBD1 aligns across 12 bases. The V and J ends lost 4 bases and 5 bases, in that order; junction bases with no gene match: 6. This CDR3 region has 15 residues. CDR1 and CDR2 from the germline V gene are LGHDT and YNNKEL (reference sequence). CDR3 in DNA: TGTGCCAGCAGCCGACTCGGGACAGGGGGCAACGAGCAGTACTTC. As protein: CASSRLGTGGNEQYF.